This T cell receptor (beta chain) was profiled in a study of blood T cell repertoires in COVID-19. Study-wide background: COVID-19 samples collected from the United States, Italy and Spain covered acute and convalescent phases. The cDNA or gDNA used as material had been derived from T cells, B-cell-depleted T cells, or PBMCs.

There are 16 residues in the CDR3. The germline gives CDR1 SGHDN, CDR2 FVKESK. V was shortened by 3 bases and J by 3 bases, with 15 bases between the two germline ends. TCRdb keeps only in-frame clones here, not all; method: immunoSEQ multiplex PCR. The sample consists of roughly 250,000 clones, roughly 87% of them appearing once. Participants spanned ages roughly 18 to 90 years and resided in 20 to 30 US areas. Which cohort a participant joined came from the clinical history participants gave. Sequencing was carried out using PBMCs or T cells enriched from blood (not recorded which). The rearrangement uses TRBV14 and TRBJ2-1, with D tentatively TRBD2 (6 bases). The source of this sequence is a woman in her 30s with acute COVID-19. DNA of the CDR3: TGTGCCAGCAGCCACGGACTATTCGGGAACTACAATGAGCAGTTCTTC. Its translation is CASSHGLFGNYNEQFF.